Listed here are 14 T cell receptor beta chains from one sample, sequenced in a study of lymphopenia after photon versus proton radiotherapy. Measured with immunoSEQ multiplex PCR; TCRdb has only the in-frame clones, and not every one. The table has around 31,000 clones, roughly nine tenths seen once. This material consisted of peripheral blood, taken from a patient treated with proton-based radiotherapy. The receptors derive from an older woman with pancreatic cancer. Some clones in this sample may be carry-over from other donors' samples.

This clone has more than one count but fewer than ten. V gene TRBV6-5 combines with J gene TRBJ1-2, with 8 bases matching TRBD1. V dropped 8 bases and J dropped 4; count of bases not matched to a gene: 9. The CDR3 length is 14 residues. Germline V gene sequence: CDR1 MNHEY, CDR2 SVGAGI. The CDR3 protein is CASGQQGGGYGYTF. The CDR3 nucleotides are TGTGCCAGCGGACAACAGGGGGGCGGCTATGGCTACACCTTC.

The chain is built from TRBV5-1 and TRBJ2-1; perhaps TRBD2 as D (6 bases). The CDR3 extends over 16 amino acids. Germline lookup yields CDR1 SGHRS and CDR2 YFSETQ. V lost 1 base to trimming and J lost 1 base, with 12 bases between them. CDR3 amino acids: CASSLSRGTSYNEQFF. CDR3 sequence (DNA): TGCGCCAGCAGCTTGAGTAGAGGGACTTCCTACAATGAGCAGTTCTTC.

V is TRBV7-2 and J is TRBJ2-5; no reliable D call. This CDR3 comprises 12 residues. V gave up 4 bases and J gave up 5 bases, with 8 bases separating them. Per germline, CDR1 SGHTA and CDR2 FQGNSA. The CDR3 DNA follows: TGTGCCAGCAGCTGGGTCGGGGAGACCCAGTACTTC. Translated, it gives CASSWVGETQYF.

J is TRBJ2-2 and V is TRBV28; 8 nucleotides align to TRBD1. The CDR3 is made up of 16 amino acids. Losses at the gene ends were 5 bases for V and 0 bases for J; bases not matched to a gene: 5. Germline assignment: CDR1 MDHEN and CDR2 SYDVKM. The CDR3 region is CASSDPGQANTGELFF. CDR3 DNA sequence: TGTGCCAGCAGTGATCCGGGACAGGCGAACACCGGGGAGCTGTTTTTT.

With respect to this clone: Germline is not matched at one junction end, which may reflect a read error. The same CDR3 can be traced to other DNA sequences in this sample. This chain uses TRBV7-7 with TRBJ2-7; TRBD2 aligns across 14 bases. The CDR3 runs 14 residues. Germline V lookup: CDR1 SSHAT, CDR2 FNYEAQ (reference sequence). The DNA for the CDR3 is TGTGCTAGCAGCCCGGGACTAGCGGGAGATGAGCAGTACTTC. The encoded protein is CASSPGLAGDEQYF.

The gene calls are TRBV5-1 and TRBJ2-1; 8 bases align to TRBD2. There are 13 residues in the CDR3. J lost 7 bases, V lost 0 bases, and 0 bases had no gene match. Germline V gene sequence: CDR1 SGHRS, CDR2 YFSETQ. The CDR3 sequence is CASSLGLANEQFF. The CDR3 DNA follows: TGCGCCAGCAGCTTGGGACTAGCGAATGAGCAGTTCTTC.

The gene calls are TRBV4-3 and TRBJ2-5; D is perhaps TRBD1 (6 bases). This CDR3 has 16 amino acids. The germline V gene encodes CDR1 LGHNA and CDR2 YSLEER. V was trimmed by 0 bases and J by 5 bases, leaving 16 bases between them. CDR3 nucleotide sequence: TGCGCCAGCAGCCAAGATGCGACAGGTGGCCGGGAGACCCAGTACTTC. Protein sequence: CASSQDATGGRETQYF.

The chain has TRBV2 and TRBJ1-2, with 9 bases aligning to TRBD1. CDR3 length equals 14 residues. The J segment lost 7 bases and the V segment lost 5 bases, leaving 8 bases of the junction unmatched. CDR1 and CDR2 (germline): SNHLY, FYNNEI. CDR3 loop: CASSPGQGLRGYTF. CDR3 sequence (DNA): TGTGCCAGCAGTCCGGGACAGGGTTTACGTGGCTACACCTTC. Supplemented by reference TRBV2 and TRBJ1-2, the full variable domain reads EPEVTQTPSHQVTQMGQEVILRCVPISNHLYFYWYRQILGQKVEFLVSFYNNEISEKSEIFDDQFSVERPDGSNFTLKIRSTKLEDSAMYFCASSPGQGLRGYTFGSGTRLTVV.

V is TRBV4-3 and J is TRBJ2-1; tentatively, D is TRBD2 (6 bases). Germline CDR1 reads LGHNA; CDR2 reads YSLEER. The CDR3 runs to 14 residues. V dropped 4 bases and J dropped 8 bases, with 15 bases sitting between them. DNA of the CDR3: TGCGCCAGCAGCCGACTGACTAGGCTCGATGAGCAGTTCTTC. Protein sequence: CASSRLTRLDEQFF.

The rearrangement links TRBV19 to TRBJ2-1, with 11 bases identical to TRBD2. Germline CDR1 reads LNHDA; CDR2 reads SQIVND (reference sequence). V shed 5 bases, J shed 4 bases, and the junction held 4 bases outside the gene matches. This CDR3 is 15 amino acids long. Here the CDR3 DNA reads TGTGCCAGTAGTCCTTCTAGCGGGGGGTACAATGAGCAGTTCTTC. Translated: CASSPSSGGYNEQFF.

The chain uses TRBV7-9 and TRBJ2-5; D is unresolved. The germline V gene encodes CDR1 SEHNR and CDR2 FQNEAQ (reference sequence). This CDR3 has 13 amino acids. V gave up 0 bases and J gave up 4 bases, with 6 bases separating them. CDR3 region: CASSLALGETQYF. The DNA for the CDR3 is TGTGCCAGCAGCTTAGCGCTTGGAGAGACCCAGTACTTC.

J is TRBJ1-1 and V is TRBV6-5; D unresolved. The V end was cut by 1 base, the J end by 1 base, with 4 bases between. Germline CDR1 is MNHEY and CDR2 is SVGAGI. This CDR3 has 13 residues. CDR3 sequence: CASSYLGNTEAFF. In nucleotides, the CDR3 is TGTGCCAGCAGTTACTTAGGGAACACTGAAGCTTTCTTT.

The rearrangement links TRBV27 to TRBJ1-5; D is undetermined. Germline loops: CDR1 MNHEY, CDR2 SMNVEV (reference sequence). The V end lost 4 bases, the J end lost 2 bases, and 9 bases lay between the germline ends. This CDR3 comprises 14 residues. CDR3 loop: CASSSHGRNQPQHF. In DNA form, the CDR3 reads TGTGCCAGCAGTTCCCATGGGCGCAATCAGCCCCAGCATTTT.

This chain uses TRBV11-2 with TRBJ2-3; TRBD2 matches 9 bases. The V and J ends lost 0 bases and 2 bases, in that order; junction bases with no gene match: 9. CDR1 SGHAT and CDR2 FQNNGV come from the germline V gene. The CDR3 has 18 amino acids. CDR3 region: CASSLDISSGRPTDTQYF. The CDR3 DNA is TGTGCCAGCAGCTTAGATATCAGCAGCGGGAGGCCCACAGATACGCAGTATTTT.